The 25 T cell receptor beta chains presented below share a single source sample, sequenced in a study of blood T cell repertoires in COVID-19. Only in-frame clones appear in the TCRdb table, and some are missing; sequencing was by immunoSEQ multiplex PCR. Of about 210,000 clones in the sample, around 80% were seen once. Input material: peripheral blood. These receptors all come from a middle-aged woman with acute or convalescent COVID-19.

On this clone: This sample includes further DNA sequences coding for the same CDR3. V gene TRBV10-3 combines with J gene TRBJ1-1; D gene uncertain. This CDR3 spans 13 amino acids. Trimming shortened V by 4 bases and J by 5 bases, and 11 bases separated the two germline ends. The germline V gene has CDR1 ENHRY and CDR2 SYGVKD. For the CDR3, the DNA is TGTGCCATCAGTGTAACGGGCGGGACTGAAGCTTTCTTT. This translates into CAISVTGGTEAFF.

The chain couples TRBV30 to TRBJ1-2; maybe TRBD1 (6 bases). Between the trimmed V and J ends, which lost 5 bases and 3 bases, there was a span of 19 bases. The germline CDR1 and CDR2 sequences are GTSNPN and SVGIG (reference sequence). The CDR3 has 15 residues. The CDR3 DNA sequence: TGTGCCTGGTATACTACCAAACAGGGCTACTATGGCTACACCTTC. Residues: CAWYTTKQGYYGYTF. Full variable domain (missing parts from reference TRBV30 and TRBJ1-2): SQTIHQWPATLVQPVGSPLSLECTVEGTSNPNLYWYRQAAGRGLQLLFYSVGIGQISSEVPQNLSASRPQDRQFILSSKKLLLSDSGFYLCAWYTTKQGYYGYTFGSGTRLTVV.

This chain links TRBV6-2 or TRBV6-3 with TRBJ2-3; maybe TRBD1 (5 bases). Germline V CDR1 and CDR2: MNHEY, SVGEGT. The CDR3 has 13 residues. The ends were cut back, 6 bases at V and 2 bases at J, with 9 bases in the middle. In DNA, the CDR3 is TGTGCCAGCAGCCACAGGATCACAGATACGCAGTATTTT. Translating gives CASSHRITDTQYF.

The chain has TRBV3-1 (or the pseudogene TRBV3-2) and TRBJ2-7, with TRBD1 matching 7 bases. The CDR3 has 14 amino acids. CDR1 and CDR2 (germline): LGHDT, YNNKEL (reference sequence). After removal of 6 bases from V and 3 bases from J, the junction contained 8 bases not matched to a gene. CDR3 sequence reads: CASRGTAGGYEQYF. In DNA, the CDR3 is TGTGCCAGCAGAGGGACAGCCGGAGGCTACGAGCAGTACTTC.

This chain joins TRBV27 and TRBJ1-2, with D unresolved. Deletions cut 5 bases from V and 2 bases from J, with 18 bases between. Germline CDR1 is MNHEY and CDR2 is SMNVEV (reference sequence). This CDR3 region has 16 residues. The CDR3 DNA reads TGTGCCAGCAGTCCCATCGACACCCCTCCCAACTATGGCTACACCTTC. Translation gives CASSPIDTPPNYGYTF.

This sequence joins TRBV7-6 and TRBJ2-1; 9 bases line up with TRBD1. V lost 4 bases, J lost 3 bases, and 19 bases stayed unmatched. Germline lookup yields CDR1 SGHVS and CDR2 FNYEAQ. The CDR3 runs 20 residues. The CDR3 sequence: CASSSPPGQGARVNYNEQFF. CDR3 DNA: TGTGCCAGCAGCTCGCCCCCGGGACAGGGCGCTCGCGTCAACTACAATGAGCAGTTCTTC.

This clone was seen once. J is TRBJ1-2 and V is TRBV18; weak D call: TRBD1 (5 bases). The CDR3 consists of 13 residues. The V end was cut by 3 bases, the J end by 3 bases, with 8 bases between. Germline CDR1 KGHSH, CDR2 LQKENI. CDR3 bases: TGTGCCAGCTCACCCGGGGGGGACTATGGCTACACCTTC. This encodes CASSPGGDYGYTF.

V is TRBV21-1 and J is TRBJ2-7; the table's D call of TRBD2 was not tested on the DNA. TRBV21-1 is reported as a pseudogene. This CDR3 spans 13 amino acids. For the CDR3, the DNA is TGTGCCAGCAGCCTCGGGGACTCCTACGAGCAGTACTTC. Amino acid sequence: CASSLGDSYEQYF.

V usage is TRBV6-6 and J usage is TRBJ2-2; possibly TRBD1 for D (5 bases). Trimming pared 3 bases from V and 7 bases from J, leaving 9 bases between. Germline V CDR1 and CDR2: MNHNY, SVGAGI (reference sequence). CDR3 length: 13 residues. The CDR3 region has the DNA TGTGCCAGCAGTTATTCCCAGGGCGGGGAGCTGTTTTTT. Its translation: CASSYSQGGELFF.

CDR3 amino acids: CASSLEAGGLGSYNSPLHF. As DNA, the CDR3 is TGTGCCAGCAGCTTAGAGGCAGGGGGGTTAGGCTCCTATAATTCACCCCTCCACTTT. J is TRBJ1-6 and V is TRBV7-8, with 7 bases matching TRBD1. Germline V gives CDR1 SGHVS, CDR2 FQNEAQ. V was pared by 1 base and J by 0 bases, with 9 bases of the junction left unmatched. CDR3 size: 19 residues.

This clone has only one observation. The rearrangement joins TRBV5-1 to TRBJ2-3, with 7 nucleotides matching TRBD2. Germline CDR1 SGHRS, CDR2 YFSETQ. CDR3 size: 15 residues. Germline trimming cut 6 bases from V and 0 bases from J; bases unmatched to any gene: 7. The CDR3 here is CASKLTSVSTDTQYF. CDR3 nucleotides: TGCGCCAGCAAACTCACTAGCGTCAGCACAGATACGCAGTATTTT.

The rearrangement uses TRBV3-1 (or the pseudogene TRBV3-2) and TRBJ2-5; 10 bases line up with TRBD2. The CDR3 contains 16 residues. V was clipped by 3 bases and J by 5 bases; unmatched bases: 9. Germline-derived CDR1 and CDR2 are LGHDT and YNNKEL (reference sequence). CDR3 DNA sequence: TGTGCCAGCAGCCACAGACAGGCAGCGGGGGGGGAGACCCAGTACTTC. Translation gives CASSHRQAAGGETQYF.

This clone was counted a single time. The CDR3 nucleotides are TGTGCCAGCAGCTTCCCATCTAGCGGGGGGATGGATACGCAGTATTTT. This sequence encodes CASSFPSSGGMDTQYF. This rearrangement joins TRBV5-4 to TRBJ2-3; 11 bases are a match to TRBD2. With 2 bases clipped from V and 6 bases from J, the junction kept 8 bases outside the gene matches. In germline, CDR1 is SGHNT, CDR2 YYREEE (reference sequence). This CDR3 has 16 amino acids.

The J gene is TRBJ1-2, the V gene TRBV4-3; unclear D gene. The germline V and J ends were trimmed by 4 bases and 8 bases, with 20 bases remaining between them. In germline, CDR1 is LGHNA, CDR2 YSLEER. The CDR3 spans 15 residues. DNA of the CDR3: TGCGCCAGCAGCCTGCATCAAAAGAGCGAACGGGGCTACACCTTC. Its translation is CASSLHQKSERGYTF.

This rearrangement joins TRBV7-7 to TRBJ2-5, with TRBD2 matching over 12 bases. V trimming: 5 bases; J trimming: 5 bases; junction bases outside the gene matches: 9. Germline-derived CDR1 and CDR2 are SSHAT and FNYEAQ (reference sequence). There are 16 residues in the CDR3. For the CDR3, the DNA is TGTGCCAGCAGCCAGACTAGCGGGAGTAAATGGGAGACCCAGTACTTC. This codes for CASSQTSGSKWETQYF.

The gene calls are TRBV11-2 and TRBJ2-7; 14 nucleotides agree with TRBD2. V shed 1 base and J 6 bases; nucleotides not matched to a gene: 5. This CDR3 spans 16 amino acids. Per germline, CDR1 SGHAT and CDR2 FQNNGV. Written as DNA, the CDR3 is TGTGCCAGCAGCTTAGCCGGGACTAGCGGGAGAGGCGAGCAGTACTTC. Translating gives CASSLAGTSGRGEQYF.

The CDR3 bases are TGTGCCTGGAGTGTACCAGCGGGGGGGTACAATGAGCAGTTCTTC. Residues: CAWSVPAGGYNEQFF. The chain employs TRBV30 and TRBJ2-1, with 10 bases that match TRBD2. CDR1 and CDR2 (germline): GTSNPN, SVGIG (reference sequence). V dropped 0 bases and J dropped 4; count of bases not matched to a gene: 3. This CDR3 region has 15 residues.

This chain joins TRBV30 and TRBJ2-3; TRBD2 might be the D (5 bases). Germline V gives CDR1 GTSNPN, CDR2 SVGIG (reference sequence). There are 16 residues in the CDR3. With 0 bases removed from V and 0 bases from J, the gap between germline ends came to 13 bases. The CDR3: CAWSVLVEGSTDTQYF. CDR3 nucleotides: TGTGCCTGGAGTGTACTAGTTGAAGGTAGCACAGATACGCAGTATTTT.

In its sample, this clone was seen once. The sample contains more than one DNA sequence encoding this CDR3. The CDR3 protein is CASSQVGSTDTQYF. The DNA of the CDR3 is TGCGCCAGCAGCCAAGTCGGGAGCACAGATACGCAGTATTTT. This rearrangement joins TRBV4-1 to TRBJ2-3, with D uncertain. CDR3 size: 14 residues. CDR1 is MGHRA, CDR2 YSYEKL, per germline. Trimming removed 1 base at V and 0 bases at J, with 5 bases between.

J is TRBJ2-1 and V is TRBV3-1 (or the pseudogene TRBV3-2); TRBD2 agrees at 9 bases. The germline CDR1 and CDR2 sequences are LGHDT and YNNKEL (reference sequence). The CDR3 runs 15 residues. The trim removed 0 bases at V and 9 bases at J, leaving 6 bases unmatched. In DNA form, the CDR3 reads TGTGCCAGCAGCCAAGAGGGCGGGGGGGCCAGTGAGCAGTTCTTC. Its translation: CASSQEGGGASEQFF.

This chain joins TRBV6-5 and TRBJ1-5, with no clear D. This CDR3 has 14 residues. The V gene's germline CDR1 is MNHEY and CDR2 SVGAGI. V shed 7 bases and J shed 0 bases, with 10 bases lying between them. The CDR3 loop is CASTTDHSNQPQHF. The CDR3 DNA reads as TGTGCCAGCACTACAGACCATAGCAATCAGCCCCAGCATTTT.

The CDR3 sequence: CSLGGDGYTF. CDR3 DNA sequence: TGCAGCCTTGGGGGAGACGGCTACACCTTC. This chain joins TRBV29-1 and TRBJ1-2, with TRBD1 as a possible D gene (5 bases). Germline assignment: CDR1 SQVTM and CDR2 ANQGSEA. The CDR3 is 10 residues long. V was pared by 8 bases and J by 8 bases, with 12 bases between.

The chain carries TRBV12-3 or TRBV12-4 and TRBJ2-2; tentative D call: TRBD2 (5 bases). V lost 5 bases and J 4 bases, leaving 8 bases between the germline ends. The CDR3 extends over 13 amino acids. CDR3 in DNA: TGTGCCAGCAGTGAAACTAGCACCGGGGAGCTGTTTTTT. Amino acids: CASSETSTGELFF.

This clone has only one observation. The chain combines TRBV14 with TRBJ1-2, with 7 bases matching TRBD1. V lost 3 bases and J lost 5; bases outside the gene matches: 6. Germline CDR1 reads SGHDN; CDR2 reads FVKESK. There are 14 residues in the CDR3. The CDR3 DNA is TGTGCCAGCAGCCACCGGACAGGAGGGTATGGCTACACCTTC. Protein sequence: CASSHRTGGYGYTF. The full variable domain, in which reference TRBV14 and TRBJ1-2 provide the parts outside the CDR3, is EAGVTQFPSHSVIEKGQTVTLRCDPISGHDNLYWYRRVMGKEIKFLLHFVKESKQDESGMPNNRFLAERTGGTYSTLKVQPAELEDSGVYFCASSHRTGGYGYTFGSGTRLTVV.

This clone was recorded only once. This chain links TRBV6-5 with TRBJ1-5; no clear D. Germline CDR1 and CDR2: MNHEY and SVGAGI. The CDR3 is 13 residues long. V was cut by 6 bases and J by 5 bases, with 11 bases left in between. CDR3 DNA sequence: TGTGCCAGCAGCCAGTCCGGGGATCAGCCCCAGCATTTT. Translation: CASSQSGDQPQHF.